The text below deals with one TCR beta chain. The data were taken from a study of blood T cell repertoires in COVID-19. Clones were sequenced by immunoSEQ multiplex PCR, and TCRdb holds only the in-frame ones, with some missing. The profile shows just over 25,000 clones, about 90% of them singletons. The germline CDR1 and CDR2 sequences are MNHNY and SVGAGI (reference sequence). Trimming stripped 6 bases from V and 2 bases from J, with 8 bases between. The CDR3 is made up of 12 amino acids. The TCR originated in a man aged 70 or older with acute or convalescent COVID-19. V is TRBV6-6 and J is TRBJ2-7; D gene unclear. Material: peripheral blood. Written as DNA, the CDR3 is TGTGCCAGCAGCCCGAGGACCTACGAGCAGTACTTC. Its protein product is CASSPRTYEQYF.